This TCR beta chain was recorded in a study of lymphopenia after photon versus proton radiotherapy. Overall study findings and caveats: Photon-treated patients lost naive T cells and TCR diversity; proton-treated stayed stable. Post-nadir TCR diversity decline inversely tracked overall survival among those who died. Post-nadir diversity loss with photons came from oligoclonal expansion, particularly CD8+ Temra cells. Survival link was tested only in deceased patients; proton benefit remains a possibility.

Details on this clone: Its antigen is as yet unknown.

The method was immunoSEQ multiplex PCR; TCRdb's version includes in-frame clones alone and lacks a portion of them. Among roughly 67,000 clones listed, approximately 91% were seen once. The TCR sequence derives from a woman in her 70s with pancreatic cancer. Sample: peripheral blood, taken from a patient treated with photon-based radiotherapy.

Written as DNA, the CDR3 is TGTGCCAGTAGTTCCCTGTTCGCGGCAGGGGGAGGAGAGACCCAGTACTTC. Its protein is CASSSLFAAGGGETQYF. This chain connects TRBV19 to TRBJ2-5, with a tentative D call TRBD1 (7 bases). Germline CDR1 is LNHDA and CDR2 is SQIVND (reference sequence). This CDR3 has 17 amino acids. Trimming removed 5 bases at V and 4 bases at J, with 23 bases between.